Listed below are T cell receptor beta chains from one sample, sequenced in a study of blood T cell repertoires in COVID-19. The data were produced by immunoSEQ multiplex PCR, yet TCRdb's version contains in-frame clones alone and is incomplete. The sample shows roughly 72,000 clones, under 90% of them seen only once. Material for sequencing was peripheral blood. These receptors came from a man between 65 and 85 years old who had recovered from COVID-19. CDR3s include the opening cysteine and the closing phenylalanine or tryptophan. The D gene is left open where the match is weak. Some rows have no size entry. The others give once, few or many, or a class for an expanded clone.

j_call d_call clone_size v_call cdr3_aa cdr3_nt
TRBJ1-6 - - TRBV7-2 CASSLAGGSYNSPLHF TGTGCCAGCAGCTTAGCGGGGGGCTCCTATAATTCACCCCTCCACTTT
TRBJ2-7 TRBD1 - TRBV11-2 CASSLDILGDRVSYEQYF TGTGCCAGCAGCTTAGATATTCTCGGGGACAGGGTTTCCTACGAGCAGTACTTC
TRBJ1-2 - - TRBV19 CASSIDPLGSGPGARNGYTF TGTGCCAGTAGTATAGATCCATTGGGGTCGGGACCAGGGGCGCGTAATGGCTACACCTTC
TRBJ2-2 TRBD2 - TRBV7-9 CASSFSALSGSGGELFF TGTGCCAGCAGCTTTAGCGCCCTTAGCGGGAGCGGCGGGGAGCTGTTTTTT
TRBJ2-7 - - TRBV20-1 CSVFPFDEQYF TGCAGTGTGTTTCCTTTCGACGAGCAGTACTTC
TRBJ2-1 - once TRBV7-2 CASSRGGNEQFF TGTGCCAGCAGCAGAGGGGGAAATGAGCAGTTCTTC
TRBJ2-3 TRBD1 - TRBV6-5 CASSTRTGGLDTQYF TGTGCCAGCAGTACCCGGACAGGGGGTTTAGATACGCAGTATTTT
TRBJ2-7 - - TRBV7-2 CASSSGQEFSYEQYF TGTGCCAGCAGCTCGGGACAAGAATTTTCCTACGAGCAGTACTTC
TRBJ2-3 - - TRBV29-1 CSVRPASGTDTQYF TGCAGCGTCCGCCCGGCGAGCGGCACAGATACGCAGTATTTT
TRBJ1-6 TRBD1 - TRBV19 CASTAAGRTGGDNSPLHF TGTGCCAGCACTGCCGCCGGCCGGACAGGGGGTGATAATTCACCCCTCCACTTT
TRBJ2-1 - - TRBV7-9 CASSSPPQGAVFF TGTGCCAGCAGCTCGCCCCCACAGGGAGCTGTGTTCTTC
TRBJ2-3 - - TRBV7-9 CASSLQGSTDTQYF TGTGCCAGCAGCTTACAGGGGTCTACAGATACGCAGTATTTT
TRBJ2-1 - - TRBV5-4 CASSPSRGRNEQFF TGTGCCAGCAGCCCCTCTCGGGGTCGCAATGAGCAGTTCTTC
TRBJ1-5 TRBD1 - TRBV11-2 CASSPTGRNQPQHF TGTGCCAGCAGCCCGACAGGGCGCAATCAGCCCCAGCATTTT
TRBJ1-4 TRBD1 - TRBV6-5 CASRRRQGANEKLFF TGTGCCAGCAGGCGGAGACAGGGCGCTAATGAAAAACTGTTTTTT
TRBJ2-5 TRBD2 - TRBV12-5 CASGLGLAGVGETQYF TGTGCTAGTGGTTTGGGACTAGCGGGGGTTGGGGAGACCCAGTACTTC
TRBJ1-1 - few TRBV6-6 CASSYETLNTEAFF TGTGCCAGCAGTTACGAGACTCTTAACACTGAAGCTTTCTTT
TRBJ1-1 TRBD1 - TRBV5-1 CASSSGQGRTEAFF TGCGCCAGCAGCTCAGGACAGGGGAGGACTGAAGCTTTCTTT
TRBJ2-1 - - TRBV2 CASSDFGFSYNEQFF TGTGCCAGCAGTGATTTTGGCTTCTCCTACAATGAGCAGTTCTTC
TRBJ2-1 TRBD2 - TRBV28 CASSFASGPYNEQFF TGTGCCAGCAGTTTCGCTAGCGGGCCGTACAATGAGCAGTTCTTC
TRBJ1-1 TRBD1 - TRBV10-2 CASSESEPPSTGPETAEAFF TGCGCCAGCAGTGAGTCAGAGCCCCCTTCGACAGGGCCTGAAACCGCTGAAGCTTTCTTT
TRBJ2-7 - - TRBV7-2 CASSLRGYPKTYEQYF TGTGCCAGCAGCCTGCGTGGTTACCCGAAAACCTACGAGCAGTACTTC
TRBJ2-2 - - TRBV6-1 CASSETPGALFF TGTGCCAGCAGTGAAACACCAGGGGCCCTCTTTTTT
TRBJ1-6 - - TRBV7-2 CASSLGRGFGSPLHF TGTGCCAGCAGCTTAGGTCGGGGTTTTGGTTCACCCCTCCACTTT
TRBJ2-3 - - TRBV3-1/TRBV3-2 CASSLGAQDTQYF TGTGCCAGCAGCTTAGGGGCCCAAGATACGCAGTATTTT
TRBJ1-5 - - TRBV7-2 CASSFDRSQPQHF TGTGCCAGCAGCTTCGACAGGTCGCAGCCCCAGCATTTT
TRBJ2-3 - once TRBV28 CASRVGGGSDTQYF TGTGCCAGCAGGGTTGGGGGGGGCTCAGATACGCAGTATTTT
TRBJ1-2 - few TRBV19 CASTPQGTFYGYTF TGTGCCAGTACCCCCCAGGGGACCTTCTATGGCTACACCTTC
TRBJ2-7 - once TRBV5-1 CASSLDLESDKPYEQYF TGCGCCAGCAGCTTGGATCTTGAATCGGACAAACCCTACGAGCAGTACTTC
TRBJ2-3 - - TRBV19 CASSSQGGTDTQYF TGTGCCAGTAGTTCACAGGGAGGCACAGATACGCAGTATTTT
TRBJ2-3 - - TRBV4-2 CASSQASGTDTQYF TGTGCCAGCAGCCAAGCTTCAGGGACAGATACGCAGTATTTT
TRBJ2-7 - few TRBV19 CASSIRAGAYEQYF TGTGCCAGTAGTATAAGGGCCGGGGCCTACGAGCAGTACTTC
TRBJ2-6 TRBD1 once TRBV19 CASSVPRTGGGVLTF TGTGCCAGTAGTGTCCCACGGACAGGGGGGGGCGTCCTGACTTTC
TRBJ2-3 - - TRBV10-1 CASSEGGDTDTQYF TGCGCCAGCAGTGAGGGCGGAGACACAGATACGCAGTATTTT
TRBJ2-1 TRBD2 - TRBV5-4 CASSRGTKDYEQFF TGTGCCAGCAGTCGCGGGACTAAAGATTACGAGCAGTTCTTC
TRBJ2-5 - - TRBV7-9 CASSFVLGSETQYF TGTGCCAGCAGTTTCGTCCTAGGATCGGAGACCCAGTACTTC